A single sample gave rise to the 27 T cell receptor beta chains below, sequenced in a study of blood T cell repertoires in COVID-19. Profiled with immunoSEQ multiplex PCR; TCRdb holds only in-frame clones, not every one. The profile covers roughly 81,000 clones, with about four fifths appearing a single time and roughly two fifths taken by the ten largest. Specimen: peripheral blood. Receptor source: a man at least 80 years old with active or convalescent COVID-19.

The chain joins TRBV4-1 to TRBJ1-2, with 8 bases fitting TRBD1. The CDR3 has 13 amino acids. The germline CDR1 and CDR2 sequences are MGHRA and YSYEKL. Losses at the gene ends were 5 bases for V and 10 bases for J; bases not matched to a gene: 9. The CDR3 reads CASSSLTGVAYTF. CDR3 bases: TGCGCCAGCAGCTCCCTGACAGGGGTAGCCTACACCTTC.

This chain connects TRBV25-1 to TRBJ2-7; TRBD1 might be the D (6 bases). Germline-derived CDR1 and CDR2 are MGHDK and SYGVNS. The CDR3 covers 16 residues. Trimming removed 2 bases from V and 4 bases from J, with 18 bases in between. CDR3 coding DNA: TGTGCCAGCAGTGAACCAGGCATCAGGGGAAATTACGAGCAGTACTTC. Residues: CASSEPGIRGNYEQYF.

The V and J genes are TRBV5-5 and TRBJ1-5; TRBD1 matches at 8 bases. Losses at the gene ends were 5 bases for V and 6 bases for J; bases not matched to a gene: 10. The length of the CDR3 is 15 residues. Germline values: CDR1 SGHKS, CDR2 YYEKEE (reference sequence). The CDR3 sequence: CASSWTGHGGQPQHF. The DNA of the CDR3 is TGTGCCAGCAGTTGGACAGGGCACGGCGGTCAGCCCCAGCATTTT.

The chain recombines TRBV11-2 with TRBJ1-1; D not resolved. From germline, CDR1 is SGHAT and CDR2 FQNNGV. The CDR3 has 14 amino acids. V dropped 0 bases and J dropped 3 bases, with 8 bases sitting between them. CDR3 nucleotide sequence: TGTGCCAGCAGCTTAGAGTTCCGGGACACTGAAGCTTTCTTT. Amino acids: CASSLEFRDTEAFF.

Notes on this clone: The junction departs from germline at one end; a sequencing error may be responsible. The rearrangement joins TRBV5-1 to TRBJ1-2; maybe TRBD1 (6 bases). CDR1 SGHRS and CDR2 YFSETQ come from the germline V gene. This CDR3 has 15 residues. DNA for the CDR3: TGCGCCAGCAGCTTGGATTACAGGGACCACTACGGCTACACCTTC. This encodes CASSLDYRDHYGYTF.

This chain connects TRBV5-1 to TRBJ1-1; possibly TRBD1 for D (5 bases). Germline V CDR1 and CDR2: SGHRS, YFSETQ. Trimming stripped 4 bases from V and 3 bases from J, with 13 bases between. This CDR3 has 14 amino acids. The CDR3 spells CASSVRQGYTEAFF. CDR3 DNA sequence: TGCGCCAGCAGCGTGCGGCAGGGTTACACTGAAGCTTTCTTT.

As regards this clone: The junction departs from the called germline gene at one end, perhaps through a read error. This rearrangement joins TRBV6-1 to TRBJ1-4, with 10 bases fitting TRBD1. This CDR3 comprises 15 residues. Germline CDR1 and CDR2: MNHNS and SASEGT. The CDR3 sequence is CASRDRGLSNEKLFF. CDR3 nucleotide sequence: TGTGCCAGCCGTGACAGGGGGCTTAGTAATGAAAAACTGTTTTTT.

This rearrangement joins TRBV5-1 to TRBJ2-2; the match to TRBD2 covers 7 bases. Germline V gene data show CDR1 as SGHRS and CDR2 as YFSETQ. The CDR3 contains 15 residues. Unmatched junction bases numbered 6, after V lost 3 bases and J lost 4 bases. The CDR3 DNA reads as TGCGCCAGCAGCTCTAGCGGAGAACCCACCGGGGAGCTGTTTTTT. Protein: CASSSSGEPTGELFF.

The chain carries TRBV24-1 and TRBJ2-5; possible D gene TRBD1, 5 bases. The CDR3 runs 14 residues. The germline V gene encodes CDR1 KGHDR and CDR2 SFDVKD. V shed 7 bases and J shed 4 bases, with 15 bases lying between them. The CDR3: CATSPSTATETQYF. In DNA, the CDR3 is TGTGCCACCAGCCCCTCGACAGCAACAGAGACCCAGTACTTC.

The chain is built from TRBV2 and TRBJ2-2; TRBD2 matches at 8 bases. The CDR3 has 15 residues. V was clipped by 7 bases and J by 2 bases; unmatched bases: 6. CDR1 is SNHLY and CDR2 is FYNNEI in the germline V gene. This chain's CDR3 is CASTPSGRNTGELFF. CDR3 nucleotide sequence: TGTGCCAGCACTCCTAGCGGGCGTAACACCGGGGAGCTGTTTTTT.

This chain connects TRBV3-1 (or the pseudogene TRBV3-2) to TRBJ2-1; TRBD2 agrees at 13 bases. The V gene end was trimmed by 4 bases and the J gene end by 8 bases; junction bases not matched to a gene: 11. Per germline, CDR1 LGHDT and CDR2 YNNKEL (reference sequence). This CDR3 comprises 17 residues. This CDR3 reads CASSLTPITSGGDEQFF. CDR3 sequence (DNA): TGTGCCAGCAGCCTTACGCCGATTACTAGCGGGGGGGATGAGCAGTTCTTC.

In its sample, this clone was seen a few times. This sequence joins TRBV19 and TRBJ2-1; 10 nucleotides agree with TRBD2. The germline CDR1 and CDR2 sequences are LNHDA and SQIVND (reference sequence). The CDR3 runs to 15 residues. The V and J ends lost 1 base and 7 bases, in that order; junction bases with no gene match: 4. The chain's CDR3 is CASSIGAGGRNEQFF. The CDR3 DNA is TGTGCCAGTAGTATAGGAGCGGGGGGGAGAAATGAGCAGTTCTTC. Full variable domain (missing parts from reference TRBV19 and TRBJ2-1): DGGITQSPKYLFRKEGQNVTLSCEQNLNHDAMYWYRQDPGQGLRLIYYSQIVNDFQKGDIAEGYSVSREKKESFPLTVTSAQKNPTAFYLCASSIGAGGRNEQFFGPGTRLTVL.

The chain links TRBV3-1 (or the pseudogene TRBV3-2) to TRBJ2-1; tentatively, D is TRBD2 (7 bases). The CDR3 loop spans 17 amino acids. CDR1 is LGHDT, CDR2 YNNKEL, per germline (reference sequence). V was clipped by 2 bases and J by 7 bases, with 21 bases between them. CDR3 nucleotides: TGTGCCAGCAGCCAAAATTTAGGGGGAGGGTTTTTAAATGAGCAGTTCTTC. Its protein is CASSQNLGGGFLNEQFF.

This clone was counted a single time. This sequence joins TRBV7-2 and TRBJ2-7, with TRBD2 matching over 10 bases. J gave up 4 bases and V 5 bases, and 8 bases lay outside the gene matches. This CDR3 has 15 amino acids. The germline V gene has CDR1 SGHTA and CDR2 FQGNSA. CDR3 in amino acids: CASSPPGTSDYEQYF. Written as DNA, the CDR3 is TGTGCCAGCAGCCCCCCCGGGACTAGCGATTACGAGCAGTACTTC.

The V and J genes are TRBV3-1 (or the pseudogene TRBV3-2) and TRBJ2-4; a weak D match, TRBD1 (5 bases). CDR3 length: 14 residues. The germline V gene has CDR1 LGHDT and CDR2 YNNKEL (reference sequence). Trimming pared 3 bases from V and 0 bases from J, leaving 6 bases between. This chain's CDR3 is CASSQQGAKNIQYF. CDR3 nucleotides: TGTGCCAGCAGCCAGCAGGGAGCCAAAAACATTCAGTACTTC.

J is TRBJ1-2 and V is TRBV10-1, with a tentative D call TRBD1 (5 bases). The V end was cut by 6 bases, the J end by 0 bases, with 14 bases between. From germline, CDR1 is WNHNN and CDR2 SYGVQD (reference sequence). The CDR3 contains 15 residues. The CDR3 nucleotides read TGCGCCAGCAGGTACCTCCTCAGGGCTAACTATGGCTACACCTTC. This sequence encodes CASRYLLRANYGYTF.

The chain has TRBV5-4 and TRBJ2-5, with TRBD2 matching 7 bases. V was pared by 0 bases and J by 6 bases, with 8 bases of the junction left unmatched. Germline CDR1 reads SGHNT; CDR2 reads YYREEE (reference sequence). This CDR3 has 15 amino acids. The CDR3 sequence is CASSLGLAGGQTQYF. The CDR3 coding sequence is TGTGCCAGCAGCTTGGGACTAGCCGGGGGACAGACCCAGTACTTC.

The J gene is TRBJ2-2, the V gene TRBV7-2, with 9 bases that match TRBD1. The CDR3 totals 16 residues. Germline CDR1 and CDR2: SGHTA and FQGNSA. The trim removed 5 bases at V and 1 base at J, leaving 5 bases unmatched. Here the CDR3 reads CASSPRGQGNTGELFF. The CDR3 DNA reads as TGTGCCAGCAGCCCCCGGGGACAGGGGAACACCGGGGAGCTGTTTTTT.

This chain joins TRBV10-1 and TRBJ2-3; 7 bases map to TRBD2. From germline, CDR1 is WNHNN and CDR2 SYGVQD (reference sequence). The length of the CDR3 is 13 residues. The junction had 6 bases not matched to a gene; V was cut back by 8 bases and J by 4 bases. The CDR3 loop is CASARTSPDTQYF. The CDR3 DNA follows: TGCGCCAGCGCCCGGACTAGTCCAGATACGCAGTATTTT.

The V gene is TRBV6-1, the J gene TRBJ1-2, with D uncertain. The V end was cut by 3 bases, the J end by 2 bases, with 4 bases between. Per germline, CDR1 MNHNS and CDR2 SASEGT. The CDR3 extends over 12 amino acids. The CDR3 here is CASSDRNYGYTF. For the CDR3, the DNA is TGTGCCAGCAGTGACAGAAACTATGGCTACACCTTC.

The chain recombines TRBV13 with TRBJ2-1; 9 bases align to TRBD2. CDR1 PRHDT and CDR2 FYEKMQ come from the germline V gene (reference sequence). The CDR3 totals 16 residues. J gave up 1 base and V 5 bases, and 6 bases lay outside the gene matches. The CDR3 DNA follows: TGTGCCAGCAGCCCCGGGAGCGGGGGGTCCTACAATGAGCAGTTCTTC. Translated: CASSPGSGGSYNEQFF.

The chain employs TRBV5-6 and TRBJ2-1; TRBD2 aligns across 12 bases. CDR1 and CDR2 from the germline V gene are SGHDT and YYEEEE. V trimming: 6 bases; J trimming: 4 bases; junction bases outside the gene matches: 5. The CDR3 has 15 amino acids. The CDR3: CASIELAGGYNEQFF. Here the CDR3 DNA reads TGTGCCAGCATCGAACTAGCGGGGGGTTACAATGAGCAGTTCTTC.

V is TRBV2 and J is TRBJ1-2; possible D gene TRBD1, 5 bases. CDR1 SNHLY and CDR2 FYNNEI come from the germline V gene. V shed 7 bases and J shed 7 bases, with 16 bases lying between them. The length of the CDR3 is 13 residues. The CDR3 sequence: CASTPTPQGGYTF. For the CDR3, the DNA is TGTGCCAGCACCCCAACCCCCCAGGGTGGCTACACCTTC.

As for this clone: Germline is not matched at one junction end, which may reflect a read error. The chain recombines TRBV11-3 with TRBJ2-2, with 10 bases identical to TRBD2. The CDR3 loop spans 17 amino acids. The V gene's germline CDR1 is SGHNT and CDR2 YENEEA. CDR3 coding DNA: TGTGCCAGCAGCCCGGGACTAGCGCAATCGAACACCGGGGAGCCGTTTTTT. It translates to CASSPGLAQSNTGEPFF.

This clone was seen many times. The gene calls are TRBV3-1 (or the pseudogene TRBV3-2) and TRBJ1-5; no reliable D call. V lost 4 bases and J 5 bases, leaving 9 bases between the germline ends. From germline, CDR1 is LGHDT and CDR2 YNNKEL (reference sequence). CDR3 length: 13 amino acids. In DNA, the CDR3 is TGTGCCAGCAGCCGGGCAGACGATCAGCCCCAGCATTTT. Encoded protein: CASSRADDQPQHF.

The rearrangement uses TRBV5-1 and TRBJ2-1; 11 nucleotides match TRBD2. The germline V gene has CDR1 SGHRS and CDR2 YFSETQ. CDR3 size: 14 residues. J gave up 4 bases and V 8 bases, and 5 bases lay outside the gene matches. The CDR3 sequence: CASTTSGGYNEQFF. CDR3 in DNA: TGCGCCAGTACAACTAGCGGGGGATACAATGAGCAGTTCTTC.

The chain is built from TRBV5-4 and TRBJ2-1, with 7 nucleotides matching TRBD2. CDR3 size: 14 residues. Germline V gene data show CDR1 as SGHNT and CDR2 as YYREEE (reference sequence). Germline trimming cut 5 bases from V and 6 bases from J; bases unmatched to any gene: 8. This CDR3 is CASSSPGGSNEQFF. CDR3 bases: TGTGCCAGCAGTTCTCCGGGGGGTAGCAATGAGCAGTTCTTC.